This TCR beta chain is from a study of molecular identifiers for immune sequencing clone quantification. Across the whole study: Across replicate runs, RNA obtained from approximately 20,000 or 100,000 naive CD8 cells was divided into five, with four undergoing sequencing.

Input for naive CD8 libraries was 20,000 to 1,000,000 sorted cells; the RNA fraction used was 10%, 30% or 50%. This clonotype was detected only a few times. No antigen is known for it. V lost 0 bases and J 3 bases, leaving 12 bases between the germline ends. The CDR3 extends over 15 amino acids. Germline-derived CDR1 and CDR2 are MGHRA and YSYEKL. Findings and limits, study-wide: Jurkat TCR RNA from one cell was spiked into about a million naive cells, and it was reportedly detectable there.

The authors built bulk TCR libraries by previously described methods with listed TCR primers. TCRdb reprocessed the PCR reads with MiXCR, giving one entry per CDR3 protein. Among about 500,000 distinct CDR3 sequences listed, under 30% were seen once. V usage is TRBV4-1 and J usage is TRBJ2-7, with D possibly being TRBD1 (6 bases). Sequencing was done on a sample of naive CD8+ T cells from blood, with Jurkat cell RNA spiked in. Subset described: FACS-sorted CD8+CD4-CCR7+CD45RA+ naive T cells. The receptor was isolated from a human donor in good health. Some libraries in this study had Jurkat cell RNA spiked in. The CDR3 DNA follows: TGCGCCAGCAGCCAAGACCTGGGACACTACTACGAGCAGTACTTC. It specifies CASSQDLGHYYEQYF.